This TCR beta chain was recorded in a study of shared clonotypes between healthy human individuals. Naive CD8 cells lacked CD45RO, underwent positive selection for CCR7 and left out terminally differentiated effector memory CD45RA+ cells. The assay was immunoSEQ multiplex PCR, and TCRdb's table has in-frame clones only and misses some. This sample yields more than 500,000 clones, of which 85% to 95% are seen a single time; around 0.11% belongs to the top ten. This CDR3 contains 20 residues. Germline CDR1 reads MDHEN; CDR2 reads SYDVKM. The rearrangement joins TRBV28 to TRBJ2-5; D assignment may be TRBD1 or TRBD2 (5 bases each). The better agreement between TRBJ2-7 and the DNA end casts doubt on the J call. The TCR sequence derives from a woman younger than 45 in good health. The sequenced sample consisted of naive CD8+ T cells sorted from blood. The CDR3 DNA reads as TGTGCCAGCAGTCTCCGCTTGCAGGGCGGATTCGAGCGGTTTGAACACGAGCAGTACTTC. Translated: CASSLRLQGGFERFEHEQYF.